These 29 T cell receptor beta chains originate from one sample sequenced in a study of shared clonotypes between healthy human individuals. Some clones are missing from TCRdb's copy, which holds only in-frame ones; the method was immunoSEQ multiplex PCR. The sample shows about 380,000 clones, 90% to 98% of them seen only once. Sequencing was carried out using memory CD8+ T cells sorted from blood. The subset was: CD45RO+ cells pooled with CCR7-negative TemRA cells. These receptor sequences come from a man aged 25 to 40 in good health.

The chain joins TRBV9 to TRBJ2-1, with D unclear. The CDR3 runs to 11 residues. V was clipped by 1 base and J by 8 bases, with 4 bases between them. The V gene's germline CDR1 is SGDLS and CDR2 YYNGEE. CDR3 bases: TGTGCCAGCAGCGTAACGGATGAGCAGTTCTTC. Its translation is CASSVTDEQFF. Full variable domain (remainder filled in from reference TRBV9 and TRBJ2-1): DSGVTQTPKHLITATGQRVTLRCSPRSGDLSVYWYQQSLDQGLQFLIQYYNGEERAKGNILERFSAQQFPDLHSELNLSSLELGDSALYFCASSVTDEQFFGPGTRLTVL.

This chain connects TRBV23-1 to TRBJ1-4, with D possibly being TRBD1 (5 bases). TRBV23-1 belongs to the ORF category, with a function that is uncertain. CDR3 length: 11 residues. Here the CDR3 reads CAPGGNEKLFF. As DNA, the CDR3 is TGCGCACCTGGGGGAAATGAAAAACTGTTTTTT.

V usage is TRBV7-9 and J usage is TRBJ1-2; tentative D call: TRBD1 (6 bases). This CDR3 is built from 15 residues. Germline V lookup: CDR1 SEHNR, CDR2 FQNEAQ (reference sequence). V was cut by 4 bases and J by 5 bases, with 17 bases left in between. The CDR3 loop is CASSSAPGGSYGYTF. The CDR3 bases are TGTGCCAGCAGCTCCGCCCCGGGGGGCTCTTATGGCTACACCTTC.

This sequence joins TRBV18 and TRBJ2-7; 11 nucleotides line up with TRBD1. Germline CDR1 is KGHSH and CDR2 is LQKENI. This CDR3 comprises 16 residues. V was pared by 3 bases and J by 5 bases, with 9 bases of the junction left unmatched. The CDR3 DNA sequence: TGTGCCAGCTCACCTTTATTCGGGACAGGGGGTCACGAGCAGTACTTC. Protein product: CASSPLFGTGGHEQYF. Full variable domain (missing parts from reference TRBV18 and TRBJ2-7): NAGVMQNPRHLVRRRGQEARLRCSPMKGHSHVYWYRQLPEEGLKFMVYLQKENIIDESGMPKERFSAEFPKEGPSILRIQQVVRGDSAAYFCASSPLFGTGGHEQYFGPGTRLTVT.

This rearrangement joins TRBV28 to TRBJ1-2, with 7 nucleotides matching TRBD1. This CDR3 is built from 14 residues. Looked up from germline, CDR1 is MDHEN and CDR2 is SYDVKM. V was pared by 3 bases and J by 8 bases, with 9 bases of the junction left unmatched. The DNA of the CDR3 is TGTGCCAGCAGTTTCCCCGACAGGGTGAAGGGCTACACCTTC. This gives the protein CASSFPDRVKGYTF.

The chain couples TRBV11-2 to TRBJ2-3, with D perhaps assigned TRBD1 or TRBD2 (5 bases each). Trimming stripped 2 bases from V and 1 base from J, with 10 bases between. CDR3 length: 15 amino acids. Germline assignment: CDR1 SGHAT and CDR2 FQNNGV. CDR3 loop: CASSLFGGGTDTQYF. The CDR3 nucleotides are TGTGCCAGCAGCTTATTTGGGGGAGGCACAGATACGCAGTATTTT. Drawing the rest from reference TRBV11-2 and TRBJ2-3, the complete variable domain is EAGVAQSPRYKIIEKRQSVAFWCNPISGHATLYWYQQILGQGPKLLIQFQNNGVVDDSQLPKDRFSAERLKGVDSTLKIQPAKLEDSAVYLCASSLFGGGTDTQYFGPGTRLTVL.

The V call is TRBV7-3, the J call TRBJ2-1; possible D gene TRBD2, 5 bases. V was pared by 2 bases and J by 7 bases, with 21 bases between. Germline V gene lookup returns CDR1 SGHTA and CDR2 FQGTGA. This CDR3 has 17 amino acids. The CDR3 DNA is TGTGCCAGCAGCTTACAAATGCTAGCTGGGTTAGAAAATGAGCAGTTCTTC. Its translation: CASSLQMLAGLENEQFF.

The V and J genes are TRBV7-8 and TRBJ1-5, with D hard to call. The V gene's germline CDR1 is SGHVS and CDR2 FQNEAQ. The V end lost 2 bases, the J end lost 7 bases, and 21 bases lay between the germline ends. The CDR3 totals 17 residues. CDR3 DNA sequence: TGTGCCAGCAGCTTACGCGTAGTGAGGGATCATCGCCAGCCCCAGCATTTT. Its protein product is CASSLRVVRDHRQPQHF.

The chain joins TRBV5-1 to TRBJ2-1; D is perhaps TRBD1 (5 bases). Trimming cost V 0 bases and J 10 bases, with 17 bases left between them. The CDR3 covers 15 residues. Germline lookup yields CDR1 SGHRS and CDR2 YFSETQ. The CDR3 sequence is CASSLGGGVLREQFF. The CDR3 DNA sequence: TGCGCCAGCAGCTTGGGGGGCGGCGTACTAAGAGAGCAGTTCTTC.

Remarks on this clone: A junction end diverges from the germline sequence, so it may reflect a read error. V and J are TRBV30 and TRBJ1-6; perhaps TRBD1 as D (5 bases). Looked up from germline, CDR1 is GTSNPN and CDR2 is SVGIG (reference sequence). The CDR3 is made up of 12 amino acids. The CDR3 loop reads CASSEGVSPLHF. The CDR3 coding sequence is TGTGCCTCGAGTGAAGGGGTTTCACCCCTCCACTTT. The complete variable domain, with remaining parts taken from reference TRBV30 and TRBJ1-6, reads SQTIHQWPATLVQPVGSPLSLECTVEGTSNPNLYWYRQAAGRGLQLLFYSVGIGQISSEVPQNLSASRPQDRQFILSSKKLLLSDSGFYLCASSEGVSPLHFGNGTRLTVT.

The chain couples TRBV6-1 to TRBJ2-7, with 10 bases aligning to TRBD1. V lost 5 bases, J lost 4 bases, and 5 bases stayed unmatched. Germline V gene data show CDR1 as MNHNS and CDR2 as SASEGT. The CDR3 has 14 residues. CDR3 nucleotides: TGTGCCAGCAGTCCGGGACAGGGGTCATACGAGCAGTACTTC. It encodes CASSPGQGSYEQYF.

The gene calls are TRBV5-1 and TRBJ2-7; D may correspond to TRBD1 or TRBD2 (5 bases each). The CDR3 covers 13 residues. Germline CDR1 reads SGHRS; CDR2 reads YFSETQ. V dropped 7 bases and J dropped 0 bases, with 11 bases sitting between them. In nucleotides, the CDR3 is TGCGCCAGCCGAGGGACGGCCTCCTACGAGCAGTACTTC. Its translation is CASRGTASYEQYF.

This chain joins TRBV6-6 and TRBJ2-7, with D possibly TRBD1 on 6 matching bases. This CDR3 has 14 residues. CDR1 and CDR2 from the germline V gene are MNHNY and SVGAGI (reference sequence). V was shortened by 7 bases and J by 7 bases, with 20 bases between the two germline ends. The CDR3 loop is CASNPQGSQREQYF. The DNA of the CDR3 is TGTGCCAGCAACCCCCAGGGGAGCCAGAGGGAGCAGTACTTC.

The J gene is TRBJ2-7, the V gene TRBV4-1, with TRBD2 as a possible D gene (6 bases). The CDR3 is 16 residues long. Trimming shortened V by 1 base and J by 7 bases, and 20 bases separated the two germline ends. Germline V gene sequence: CDR1 MGHRA, CDR2 YSYEKL. In DNA, the CDR3 is TGCGCCAGCAGCCAAGCGCCGGGACTGCCTCCTAAGGAGCAGTACTTC. As protein: CASSQAPGLPPKEQYF.

This sequence joins TRBV4-2 and TRBJ2-7; possible D gene TRBD1, 6 bases. Germline V gene lookup returns CDR1 LGHNA and CDR2 YNFKEQ. Trimming removed 2 bases at V and 3 bases at J, with 14 bases between. The CDR3 spans 15 residues. CDR3 bases: TGTGCCAGCAGCCAAAAATCTACAGGGATCTACGAGCAGTACTTC. Its protein is CASSQKSTGIYEQYF.

The chain employs TRBV12-5 and TRBJ2-6; D not resolved. The CDR3 runs to 14 residues. Germline values: CDR1 LGHNT, CDR2 FRNRAP. V was pared by 4 bases and J by 3 bases, with 7 bases between. Written as DNA, the CDR3 is TGTGCTAGTGGTTCGGACGGTGGGGCCAACGTCCTGACTTTC. It codes for CASGSDGGANVLTF.

The V gene is TRBV27, the J gene TRBJ1-2; TRBD1 matches at 8 bases. The CDR3 spans 13 residues. The J segment lost 9 bases and the V segment lost 3 bases, leaving 6 bases of the junction unmatched. Germline V CDR1 and CDR2: MNHEY, SMNVEV (reference sequence). CDR3 bases: TGTGCCAGCAGTTTTCCAGGGGGCGCAAGCTACACCTTC. Encoded protein: CASSFPGGASYTF.

The rearrangement uses TRBV6-1 and TRBJ2-1, with TRBD2 identical over 8 bases. Unmatched junction bases numbered 5, after V lost 4 bases and J lost 0 bases. Germline V gene sequence: CDR1 MNHNS, CDR2 SASEGT. CDR3 size: 16 residues. The CDR3 DNA reads TGTGCCAGCAGTGCACTAGCGGTAACCTCCTACAATGAGCAGTTCTTC. Translated, it gives CASSALAVTSYNEQFF.

The CDR3: CASSTRDRGGGYTF. The CDR3 coding sequence is TGTGCCAGCAGCACGAGGGACAGGGGAGGAGGCTACACCTTC. The chain couples TRBV5-4 to TRBJ1-2; TRBD1 agrees at 10 bases. The CDR3 has 14 residues. Unmatched junction bases numbered 8, after V lost 4 bases and J lost 8 bases. Per germline, CDR1 SGHNT and CDR2 YYREEE (reference sequence).

The chain carries TRBV9 and TRBJ2-6; tentatively, D is TRBD2 (6 bases). This CDR3 contains 15 residues. The germline gives CDR1 SGDLS, CDR2 YYNGEE. Trimming pared 7 bases from V and 2 bases from J, leaving 13 bases between. CDR3 region: CASDQTSTGANVLTF. Written as DNA, the CDR3 is TGTGCCAGCGACCAGACTAGTACTGGGGCCAACGTCCTGACTTTC.

This chain uses TRBV5-1 with TRBJ2-7; TRBD2 might be the D (5 bases). The CDR3 is 9 amino acids. The V end was cut by 8 bases, the J end by 5 bases, with 5 bases between. Germline V lookup: CDR1 SGHRS, CDR2 YFSETQ. Here the CDR3 DNA reads TGCGCCAGGGAGGACGAGCAGTACTTC. It codes for CAREDEQYF.

The genes are TRBV5-3 and TRBJ2-7; 8 bases are a match to TRBD1. TRBV5-3 is treated as an ORF (open reading frame) with a function not yet certain. CDR3 size: 14 residues. V was pared by 4 bases and J by 3 bases, with 6 bases of the junction left unmatched. The CDR3 here is CARSPGQGLYEQYF. In DNA form, the CDR3 reads TGTGCCAGAAGCCCCGGACAGGGACTCTACGAGCAGTACTTC.

The chain carries TRBV2 and TRBJ1-6; a weak D match, TRBD1 (5 bases). Germline V gives CDR1 SNHLY, CDR2 FYNNEI. This CDR3 region has 13 residues. V was trimmed by 7 bases and J by 6 bases, leaving 10 bases between them. The CDR3: CASMGTANSPLHF. CDR3 DNA: TGTGCCAGCATGGGGACTGCTAATTCACCCCTCCACTTT. Using reference TRBV2 and TRBJ1-6 for the parts outside the CDR3, the full variable domain is EPEVTQTPSHQVTQMGQEVILRCVPISNHLYFYWYRQILGQKVEFLVSFYNNEISEKSEIFDDQFSVERPDGSNFTLKIRSTKLEDSAMYFCASMGTANSPLHFGNGTRLTVT.

The V call is TRBV30, the J call TRBJ2-5, with TRBD1 matching over 8 bases. The J segment lost 3 bases and the V segment lost 3 bases, leaving 3 bases of the junction unmatched. This CDR3 spans 13 amino acids. Germline V gives CDR1 GTSNPN, CDR2 SVGIG (reference sequence). In nucleotides, the CDR3 is TGTGCCTGGAGCGGACAGGGAAAAGAGACCCAGTACTTC. Translated, it gives CAWSGQGKETQYF.

The rearrangement joins TRBV5-1 to TRBJ1-1; 9 bases are a match to TRBD1. Germline V gives CDR1 SGHRS, CDR2 YFSETQ. Unmatched junction bases numbered 3, after V lost 0 bases and J lost 0 bases. This CDR3 region has 16 residues. The CDR3 reads CASSLGTGAMNTEAFF. In nucleotides, the CDR3 is TGCGCCAGCAGCTTGGGGACAGGGGCCATGAACACTGAAGCTTTCTTT.

The chain is built from TRBV4-1 and TRBJ1-5; tentatively, D is TRBD1 (5 bases). CDR3 length equals 16 residues. Germline CDR1 MGHRA, CDR2 YSYEKL. V gave up 4 bases and J gave up 3 bases, with 16 bases separating them. CDR3 nucleotides: TGCGCCAGCAGCCGCAGCCGGGACGGATACAATCAGCCCCAGCATTTT. Encoded protein: CASSRSRDGYNQPQHF.

The chain combines TRBV28 with TRBJ2-5; D is unresolved. The germline gives CDR1 MDHEN, CDR2 SYDVKM. The CDR3 covers 11 residues. The V gene lost 6 bases and the J gene lost 1 base, with 3 bases spanning the gap. CDR3 bases: TGTGCCAGCAGATTCCAAGAGACCCAGTACTTC. Its translation: CASRFQETQYF.

The V gene is TRBV5-1, the J gene TRBJ1-1; D gene ambiguous. Germline-derived CDR1 and CDR2 are SGHRS and YFSETQ. The CDR3 totals 14 residues. V was clipped by 2 bases and J by 4 bases, with 12 bases between them. The CDR3 DNA reads TGCGCCAGCAGCTTAGAAGGGTGGGGCACTGAAGCTTTCTTT. This gives the protein CASSLEGWGTEAFF.

The chain carries TRBV14 and TRBJ2-7; D call uncertain. CDR3 length equals 14 residues. V lost 0 bases, J lost 7 bases, and 13 bases lay in between. Germline loops: CDR1 SGHDN, CDR2 FVKESK. DNA of the CDR3: TGTGCCAGCAGCCAAGAAGTAAGGGTGGGGGAGCAGTACTTC. As protein: CASSQEVRVGEQYF.